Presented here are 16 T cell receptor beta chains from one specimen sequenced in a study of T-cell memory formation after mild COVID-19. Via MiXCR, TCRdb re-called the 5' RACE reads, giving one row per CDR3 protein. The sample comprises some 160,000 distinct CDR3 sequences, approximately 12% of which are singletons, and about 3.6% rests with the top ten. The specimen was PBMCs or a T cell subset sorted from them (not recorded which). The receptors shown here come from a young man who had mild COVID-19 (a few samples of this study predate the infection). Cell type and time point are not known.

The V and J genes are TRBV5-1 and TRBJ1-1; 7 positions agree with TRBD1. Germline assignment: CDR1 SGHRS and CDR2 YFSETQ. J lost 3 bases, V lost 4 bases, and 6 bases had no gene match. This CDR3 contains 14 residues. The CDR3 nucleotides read TGCGCCAGCAGCCGGGACAGTCTACACACTGAAGCTTTCTTT. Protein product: CASSRDSLHTEAFF.

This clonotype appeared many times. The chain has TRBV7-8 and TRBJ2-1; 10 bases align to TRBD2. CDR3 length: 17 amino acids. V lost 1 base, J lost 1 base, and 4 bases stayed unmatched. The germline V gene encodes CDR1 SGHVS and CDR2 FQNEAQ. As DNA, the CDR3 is TGTGCCAGCAGCTTAGTAGGTAGCGGGGGGTCCTACAATGAGCAGTTCTTC. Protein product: CASSLVGSGGSYNEQFF. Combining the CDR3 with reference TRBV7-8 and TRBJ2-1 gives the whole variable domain GAGVSQSPRYKVAKRGQDVALRCDPISGHVSLFWYQQALGQGPEFLTYFQNEAQLDKSGLPSDRFFAERPEGSVSTLKIQRTQQEDSAVYLCASSLVGSGGSYNEQFFGPGTRLTVL.

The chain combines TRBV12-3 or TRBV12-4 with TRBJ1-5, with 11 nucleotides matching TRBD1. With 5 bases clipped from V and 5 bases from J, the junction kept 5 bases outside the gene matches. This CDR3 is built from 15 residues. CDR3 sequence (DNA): TGTGCCAGCAGTGGAGGACAGGGGGCATATCAGCCCCAGCATTTT. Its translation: CASSGGQGAYQPQHF.

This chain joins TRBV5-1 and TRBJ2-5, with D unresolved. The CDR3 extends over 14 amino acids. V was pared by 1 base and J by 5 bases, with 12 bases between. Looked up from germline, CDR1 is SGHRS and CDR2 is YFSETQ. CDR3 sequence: CASSLSWLGETQYF. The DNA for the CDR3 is TGCGCCAGCAGCTTGTCGTGGCTAGGCGAGACCCAGTACTTC.

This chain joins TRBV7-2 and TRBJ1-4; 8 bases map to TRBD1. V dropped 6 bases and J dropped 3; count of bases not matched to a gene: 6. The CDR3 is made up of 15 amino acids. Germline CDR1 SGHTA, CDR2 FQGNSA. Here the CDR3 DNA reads TGTGCCAGCAGTTTTCGGGACAGGTCTAATGAAAAACTGTTTTTT. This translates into CASSFRDRSNEKLFF.

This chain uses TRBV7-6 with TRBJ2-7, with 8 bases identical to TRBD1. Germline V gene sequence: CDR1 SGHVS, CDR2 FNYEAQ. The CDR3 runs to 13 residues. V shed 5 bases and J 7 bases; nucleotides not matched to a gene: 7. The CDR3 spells CASSPDDRGEQYF. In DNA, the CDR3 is TGTGCCAGCAGCCCGGATGACAGGGGAGAGCAGTACTTC.

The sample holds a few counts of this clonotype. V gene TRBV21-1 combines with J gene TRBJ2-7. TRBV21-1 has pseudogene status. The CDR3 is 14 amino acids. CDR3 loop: CASSKARVSYEQYF. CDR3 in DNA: TGTGCCAGCAGCAAGGCCCGAGTCTCCTACGAGCAGTACTTC.

Here the CDR3 reads CASSQGPDQPQHF. The CDR3 nucleotides read TGTGCCAGCAGCCAGGGTCCTGATCAGCCCCAGCATTTT. V is TRBV14 and J is TRBJ1-5, with D unresolved. Germline V gene sequence: CDR1 SGHDN, CDR2 FVKESK. This CDR3 has 13 amino acids. V lost 3 bases and J lost 5, with 8 bases in between.

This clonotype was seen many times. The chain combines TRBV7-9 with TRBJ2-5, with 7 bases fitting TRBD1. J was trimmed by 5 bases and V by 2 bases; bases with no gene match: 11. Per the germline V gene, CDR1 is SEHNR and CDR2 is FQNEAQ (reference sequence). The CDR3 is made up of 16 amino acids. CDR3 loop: CASSLLRDLGGETQYF. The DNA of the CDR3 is TGTGCCAGCAGCTTATTAAGGGATCTAGGGGGCGAGACCCAGTACTTC.

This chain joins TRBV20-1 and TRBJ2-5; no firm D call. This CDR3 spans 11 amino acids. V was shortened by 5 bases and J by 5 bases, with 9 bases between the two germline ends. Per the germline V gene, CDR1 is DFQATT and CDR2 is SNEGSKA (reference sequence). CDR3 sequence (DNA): TGCAGTGCTGACGCGAGGGAGACCCAGTACTTC. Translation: CSADARETQYF.

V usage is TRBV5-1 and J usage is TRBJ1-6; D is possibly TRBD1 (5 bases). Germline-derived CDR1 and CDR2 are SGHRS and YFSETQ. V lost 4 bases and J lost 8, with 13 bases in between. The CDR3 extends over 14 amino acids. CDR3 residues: CASSEDGGYSPLHF. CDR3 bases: TGCGCCAGCAGCGAGGACGGGGGATATTCACCCCTCCACTTT.

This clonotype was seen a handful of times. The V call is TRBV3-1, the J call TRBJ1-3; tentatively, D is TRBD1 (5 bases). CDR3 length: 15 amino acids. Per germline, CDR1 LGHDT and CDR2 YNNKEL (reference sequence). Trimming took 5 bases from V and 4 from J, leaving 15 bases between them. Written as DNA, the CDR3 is TGTGCCAGCAGCAAGTGGCAGGGTACGGGAAACACCATATATTTT. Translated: CASSKWQGTGNTIYF.

The CDR3 is CSAPTSGGAGSQQTQYF. The CDR3 region has the DNA TGCAGTGCACCGACTAGCGGGGGGGCGGGAAGCCAGCAGACCCAGTACTTC. The V and J genes are TRBV20-1 and TRBJ2-5, with 14 bases aligning to TRBD2. The V and J ends lost 6 bases and 6 bases, in that order; junction bases with no gene match: 15. This CDR3 is 17 amino acids long. CDR1 DFQATT and CDR2 SNEGSKA come from the germline V gene (reference sequence).

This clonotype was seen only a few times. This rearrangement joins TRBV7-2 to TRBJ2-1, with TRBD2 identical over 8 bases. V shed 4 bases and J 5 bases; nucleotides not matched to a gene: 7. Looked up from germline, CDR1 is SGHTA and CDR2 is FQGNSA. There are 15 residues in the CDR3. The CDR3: CASSSWRGVNNEQFF. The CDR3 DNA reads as TGTGCCAGCAGCTCCTGGCGGGGGGTAAACAATGAGCAGTTCTTC.

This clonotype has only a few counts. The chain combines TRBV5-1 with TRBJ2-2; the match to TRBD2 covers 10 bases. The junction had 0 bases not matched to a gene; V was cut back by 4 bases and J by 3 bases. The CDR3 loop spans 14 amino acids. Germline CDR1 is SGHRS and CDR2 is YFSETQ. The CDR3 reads CASSLAGDTGELFF. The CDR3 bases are TGCGCCAGCAGCCTAGCGGGGGACACCGGGGAGCTGTTTTTT.

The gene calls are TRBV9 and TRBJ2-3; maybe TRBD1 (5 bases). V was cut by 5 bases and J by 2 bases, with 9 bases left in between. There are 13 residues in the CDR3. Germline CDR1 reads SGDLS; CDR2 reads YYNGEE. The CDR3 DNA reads TGTGCCAGCAGTAGGACAACCACAGATACGCAGTATTTT. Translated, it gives CASSRTTTDTQYF.